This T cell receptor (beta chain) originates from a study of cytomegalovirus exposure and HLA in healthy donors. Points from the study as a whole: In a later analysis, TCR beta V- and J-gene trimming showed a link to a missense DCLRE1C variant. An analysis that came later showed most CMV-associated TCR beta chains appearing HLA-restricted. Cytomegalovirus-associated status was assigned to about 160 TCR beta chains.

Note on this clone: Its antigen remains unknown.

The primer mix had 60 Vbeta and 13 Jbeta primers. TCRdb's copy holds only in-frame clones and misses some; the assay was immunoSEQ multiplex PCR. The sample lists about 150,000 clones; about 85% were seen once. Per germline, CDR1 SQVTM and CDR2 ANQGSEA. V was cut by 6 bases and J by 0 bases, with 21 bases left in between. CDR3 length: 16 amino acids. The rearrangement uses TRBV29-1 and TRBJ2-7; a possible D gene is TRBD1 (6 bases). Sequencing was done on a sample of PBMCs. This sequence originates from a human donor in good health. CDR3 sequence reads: CSVTRPGTRPSYEQYF. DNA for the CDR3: TGCAGCGTCACTAGGCCCGGGACAAGACCCTCCTACGAGCAGTACTTC.